Presented here are 20 T cell receptor beta chains from one specimen sequenced in a study of blood T cell repertoires in COVID-19. The assay was immunoSEQ multiplex PCR, and TCRdb's table has in-frame clones only and misses some. The table lists about 140,000 clones, 80% of them singletons. Material: peripheral blood. These receptors all come from a man in his 70s who had recovered from COVID-19.

The genes are TRBV29-1 and TRBJ1-2; 10 bases agree with TRBD1. Germline lookup yields CDR1 SQVTM and CDR2 ANQGSEA. With V trimmed by 5 bases and J by 6 bases, 9 bases remained unmatched. This CDR3 is 14 amino acids long. CDR3 residues: CSVKRQGARDGYTF. CDR3 nucleotide sequence: TGCAGCGTTAAAAGACAGGGGGCAAGAGATGGCTACACCTTC.

J is TRBJ2-7 and V is TRBV30; TRBD2 matches at 8 bases. Germline V lookup: CDR1 GTSNPN, CDR2 SVGIG (reference sequence). V trimming: 3 bases; J trimming: 0 bases; junction bases outside the gene matches: 1. The CDR3 spans 13 residues. CDR3 residues: CAWRTSASYEQYF. For the CDR3, the DNA is TGTGCCTGGAGGACTAGCGCCTCCTACGAGCAGTACTTC.

The J gene is TRBJ2-1, the V gene TRBV11-2; a weak D match, TRBD2 (6 bases). Germline CDR1 and CDR2: SGHAT and FQNNGV. Trimming cost V 5 bases and J 5 bases, with 16 bases left between them. This CDR3 is 15 amino acids long. Here the CDR3 DNA reads TGTGCCAGCAGCCACCGGGACTCCCCCAACAATGAGCAGTTCTTC. Its translation: CASSHRDSPNNEQFF. Full variable domain (remainder filled in from reference TRBV11-2 and TRBJ2-1): EAGVAQSPRYKIIEKRQSVAFWCNPISGHATLYWYQQILGQGPKLLIQFQNNGVVDDSQLPKDRFSAERLKGVDSTLKIQPAKLEDSAVYLCASSHRDSPNNEQFFGPGTRLTVL.

V is TRBV4-1 and J is TRBJ2-7; 7 bases align to TRBD1. CDR1 and CDR2 (germline): MGHRA, YSYEKL. This CDR3 spans 16 amino acids. The J segment lost 1 base and the V segment lost 1 base, leaving 7 bases of the junction unmatched. The CDR3 loop is CASSQGQGRQSYEQYF. The CDR3 coding sequence is TGCGCCAGCAGCCAAGGACAGGGCCGGCAGTCCTACGAGCAGTACTTC.

J is TRBJ2-2 and V is TRBV19, with a tentative D call TRBD1 (5 bases). V was cut by 6 bases and J by 4 bases, with 12 bases left in between. Looked up from germline, CDR1 is LNHDA and CDR2 is SQIVND (reference sequence). The CDR3 consists of 14 residues. CDR3 bases: TGTGCCAGTAGGAACAGGTTGACCACCGGGGAGCTGTTTTTT. It yields the protein CASRNRLTTGELFF.

The V and J genes are TRBV6-5 and TRBJ1-4, with D perhaps TRBD1 (5 bases). Per germline, CDR1 MNHEY and CDR2 SVGAGI. The CDR3 loop spans 14 amino acids. V was cut by 6 bases and J by 7 bases, with 15 bases left in between. The CDR3 coding sequence is TGTGCCAGCAGCTCTCAGGGTGGCGCTGAAAAACTGTTTTTT. Its translation: CASSSQGGAEKLFF.

This clone came up once. This chain uses TRBV6-2 or TRBV6-3 with TRBJ1-1; D is possibly TRBD1 (5 bases). Germline V gene lookup returns CDR1 MNHEY and CDR2 SVGEGT. V lost 0 bases and J lost 6, with 11 bases in between. The CDR3 is 14 residues long. The CDR3 spells CASSYSGGYSEAFF. The CDR3 region has the DNA TGTGCCAGCAGTTACTCCGGGGGTTACTCTGAAGCTTTCTTT.

This clone was observed a single time. This chain connects TRBV7-9 to TRBJ1-1; TRBD1 is a possible D gene (5 bases). CDR1 and CDR2 (germline): SEHNR, FQNEAQ (reference sequence). The CDR3 totals 13 residues. V was cut by 3 bases and J by 7 bases, with 12 bases left in between. CDR3 in amino acids: CASSFPAGVEAFF. The CDR3 DNA reads as TGTGCCAGCAGCTTCCCCGCGGGGGTTGAAGCTTTCTTT.

The V call is TRBV6-2 or TRBV6-3, the J call TRBJ2-2, with a weak D call TRBD2 (5 bases). Trimming removed 2 bases at V and 0 bases at J, with 19 bases between. Per the germline V gene, CDR1 is MNHEY and CDR2 is SVGEGT. The CDR3 is 19 residues long. Here the CDR3 reads CASSYPTDPRAANTGELFF. CDR3 bases: TGTGCCAGCAGTTACCCTACTGACCCCCGAGCGGCGAACACCGGGGAGCTGTTTTTT.

The chain is built from TRBV14 and TRBJ2-3; D perhaps matches TRBD1 (5 bases). CDR1 is SGHDN and CDR2 is FVKESK in the germline V gene. The CDR3 is 14 residues long. Trimming cost V 0 bases and J 3 bases, with 7 bases left between them. CDR3: CASSQDPGTDTQYF. As DNA, the CDR3 is TGTGCCAGCAGCCAAGACCCAGGGACAGATACGCAGTATTTT.

The chain recombines TRBV6-1 with TRBJ2-3; unclear D gene. The germline V and J ends were trimmed by 4 bases and 2 bases, with 16 bases remaining between them. The CDR3 has 16 amino acids. CDR1 MNHNS and CDR2 SASEGT come from the germline V gene. CDR3 in DNA: TGTGCCAGCAGTGGCCTAGTTGTGGCCCACACAGATACGCAGTATTTT. Translated, it gives CASSGLVVAHTDTQYF.

The chain combines TRBV7-9 with TRBJ2-7; D not certain. This CDR3 is built from 13 residues. V was trimmed by 3 bases and J by 3 bases, leaving 9 bases between them. Germline CDR1 is SEHNR and CDR2 is FQNEAQ (reference sequence). The CDR3 spells CASSFSGYYEQYF. The CDR3 nucleotides read TGTGCCAGCAGCTTTTCCGGGTACTACGAGCAGTACTTC.

A single count supports this clone. The genes are TRBV19 and TRBJ1-5; 7 bases fit TRBD1. The CDR3 sequence is 15 residues long. The junction had 5 bases not matched to a gene; V was cut back by 5 bases and J by 1 base. Per the germline V gene, CDR1 is LNHDA and CDR2 is SQIVND (reference sequence). The CDR3 DNA sequence: TGTGCCAGTAGTCCGACAGGGTCAAGCAATCAGCCCCAGCATTTT. As protein: CASSPTGSSNQPQHF.

The chain joins TRBV7-9 to TRBJ2-2; D unclear. CDR1 is SEHNR, CDR2 FQNEAQ, per germline (reference sequence). This CDR3 is 15 amino acids long. Trimming took off 1 base at V and 3 bases at J, with 9 bases between the two ends. The CDR3 bases are TGTGCCAGCAGCTTAGGAGGCCAGTACACCGGGGAGCTGTTTTTT. Amino acid sequence: CASSLGGQYTGELFF. The variable domain in full, completed from reference TRBV7-9 and TRBJ2-2, reads DTGVSQNPRHKITKRGQNVTFRCDPISEHNRLYWYRQTLGQGPEFLTYFQNEAQLEKSRLLSDRFSAERPKGSFSTLEIQRTEQGDSAMYLCASSLGGQYTGELFFGEGSRLTVL.

The chain is built from TRBV11-2 and TRBJ2-6; possibly TRBD1 for D (6 bases). Germline V gene data show CDR1 as SGHAT and CDR2 as FQNNGV. Deletions cut 6 bases from V and 0 bases from J, with 9 bases between. The CDR3 covers 15 residues. CDR3 amino acids: CASRVDSSGANVLTF. The CDR3, as DNA: TGTGCCAGCAGGGTGGACAGCTCTGGGGCCAACGTCCTGACTTTC.

The chain is built from TRBV7-9 and TRBJ2-1; D remains ambiguous. Germline V gene sequence: CDR1 SEHNR, CDR2 FQNEAQ (reference sequence). The CDR3 is 14 residues long. The germline V and J ends were trimmed by 3 bases and 1 base, with 7 bases remaining between them. In DNA, the CDR3 is TGTGCCAGCAGCTTTCGGGTATCCTACAATGAGCAGTTCTTC. It is translated as CASSFRVSYNEQFF.

This clone appeared a single time. CDR3 DNA sequence: TGTGCCTGGAGCCGCCGGACTAGCGGGACCTACGAGCAGTACTTC. Encoded protein: CAWSRRTSGTYEQYF. J is TRBJ2-7 and V is TRBV30, with 12 bases matching TRBD2. The germline V gene encodes CDR1 GTSNPN and CDR2 SVGIG (reference sequence). The CDR3 runs 15 residues. The V segment lost 3 bases and the J segment 2 bases; nucleotides outside the gene matches: 5.

This rearrangement joins TRBV4-1 to TRBJ2-7; 7 nucleotides line up with TRBD1. The trim removed 0 bases at V and 4 bases at J, leaving 9 bases unmatched. The CDR3 covers 16 residues. Germline V gives CDR1 MGHRA, CDR2 YSYEKL. CDR3 region: CASSQDGRGGIYEQYF. The CDR3 DNA is TGCGCCAGCAGCCAAGATGGGAGAGGGGGCATTTACGAGCAGTACTTC.

This sequence joins TRBV4-1 and TRBJ2-2; 7 bases are a match to TRBD2. Germline values: CDR1 MGHRA, CDR2 YSYEKL. V shed 0 bases, J shed 8 bases, and the junction held 12 bases outside the gene matches. The CDR3 is made up of 17 amino acids. The CDR3 region is CASSQDRRRERSGELFF. The CDR3 DNA is TGCGCCAGCAGCCAAGATCGTCGGCGGGAGAGGTCTGGGGAGCTGTTTTTT.

The chain links TRBV14 to TRBJ2-3; 7 bases match TRBD1. Germline V CDR1 and CDR2: SGHDN, FVKESK. CDR3 length: 15 residues. V lost 3 bases and J lost 5; bases outside the gene matches: 8. The CDR3 is CASSQRQGKGDTQYF. The CDR3 nucleotides are TGTGCCAGCAGCCAGAGACAGGGTAAAGGAGATACGCAGTATTTT.